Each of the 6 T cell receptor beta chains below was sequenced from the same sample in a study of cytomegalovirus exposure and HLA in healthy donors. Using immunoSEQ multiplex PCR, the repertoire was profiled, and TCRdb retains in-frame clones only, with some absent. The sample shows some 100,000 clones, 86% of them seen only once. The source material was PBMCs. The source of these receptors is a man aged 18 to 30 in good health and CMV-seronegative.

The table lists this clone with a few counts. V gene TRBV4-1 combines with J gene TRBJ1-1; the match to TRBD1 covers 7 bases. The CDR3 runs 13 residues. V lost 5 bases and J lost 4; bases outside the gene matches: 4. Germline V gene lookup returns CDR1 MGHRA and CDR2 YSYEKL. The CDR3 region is CASSFGQVTEAFF. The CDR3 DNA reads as TGCGCCAGCAGCTTCGGACAGGTCACTGAAGCTTTCTTT.

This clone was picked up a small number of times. The chain's CDR3 is CASSVAGSRPDEQYF. Here the CDR3 DNA reads TGTGCCAGCAGTGTGGCAGGGTCGAGGCCCGACGAGCAGTACTTC. The V gene is TRBV27, the J gene TRBJ2-7, with D maybe TRBD1 (5 bases). The CDR3 has 15 residues. The germline gives CDR1 MNHEY, CDR2 SMNVEV (reference sequence). V gave up 5 bases and J gave up 5 bases, with 19 bases separating them.

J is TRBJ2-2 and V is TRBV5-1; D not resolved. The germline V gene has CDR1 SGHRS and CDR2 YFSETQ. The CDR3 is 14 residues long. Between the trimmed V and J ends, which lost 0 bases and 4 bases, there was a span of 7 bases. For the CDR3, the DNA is TGCGCCAGCAGCTTGGGACACATCACCGGGGAGCTGTTTTTT. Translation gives CASSLGHITGELFF.

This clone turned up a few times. For the CDR3, the DNA is TGTGCCAGCTCACTCCGGGACAGAGTGACAAACGAGCAGTACTTC. Translation: CASSLRDRVTNEQYF. The gene calls are TRBV18 and TRBJ2-7; 7 bases match TRBD1. V shed 4 bases and J 5 bases; nucleotides not matched to a gene: 11. The CDR3 is 15 amino acids. CDR1 is KGHSH, CDR2 LQKENI, per germline.

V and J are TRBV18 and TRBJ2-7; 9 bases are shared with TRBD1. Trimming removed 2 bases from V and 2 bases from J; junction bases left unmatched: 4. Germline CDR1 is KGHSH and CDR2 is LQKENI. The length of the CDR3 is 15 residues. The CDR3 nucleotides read TGTGCCAGCTCACCAGGGACAGGGACTACCTACGAGCAGTACTTC. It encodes CASSPGTGTTYEQYF. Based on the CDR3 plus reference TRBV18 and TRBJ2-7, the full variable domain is NAGVMQNPRHLVRRRGQEARLRCSPMKGHSHVYWYRQLPEEGLKFMVYLQKENIIDESGMPKERFSAEFPKEGPSILRIQQVVRGDSAAYFCASSPGTGTTYEQYFGPGTRLTVT.

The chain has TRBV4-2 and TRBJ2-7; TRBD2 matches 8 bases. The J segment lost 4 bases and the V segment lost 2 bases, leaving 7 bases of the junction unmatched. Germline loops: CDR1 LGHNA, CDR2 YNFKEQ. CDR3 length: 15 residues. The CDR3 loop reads CASSQLPGGAYEQYF. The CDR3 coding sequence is TGTGCCAGCAGCCAACTTCCCGGGGGGGCGTACGAGCAGTACTTC.